This TCR beta chain was identified in a study of T cell repertoires in aging, cancer and after chemotherapy. The sample holds a few counts of this clonotype. The antigen is unknown. Amplification of TCR beta used genomic DNA extracted from peripheral blood. The CDR3 has 14 amino acids. CDR1 SGHDT and CDR2 YYEEEE come from the germline V gene. With 6 bases clipped from V and 4 bases from J, the junction kept 3 bases outside the gene matches. TRB rearrangements spanning V, D and J were amplified using mixed TRB-A/B primers. From the multiplex PCR reads, TCRdb called clonotypes with MiXCR, one entry per CDR3 protein. The table includes 8,100 or so distinct CDR3 sequences, 30% to 40% detected once. Overall study findings and caveats: Across the chemotherapy interval, each cancer cohort showed higher median generation probability, suggesting thymic rebound.

The V gene is TRBV5-6, the J gene TRBJ2-2, with 10 bases that match TRBD1. This clonotype was sampled from a human donor in good health. The sample taken for sequencing was blood. The CDR3 nucleotides read TGTGCCAGCACCTGGACAGGGGGCACCGGGGAGCTGTTTTTT. Amino acid sequence: CASTWTGGTGELFF.